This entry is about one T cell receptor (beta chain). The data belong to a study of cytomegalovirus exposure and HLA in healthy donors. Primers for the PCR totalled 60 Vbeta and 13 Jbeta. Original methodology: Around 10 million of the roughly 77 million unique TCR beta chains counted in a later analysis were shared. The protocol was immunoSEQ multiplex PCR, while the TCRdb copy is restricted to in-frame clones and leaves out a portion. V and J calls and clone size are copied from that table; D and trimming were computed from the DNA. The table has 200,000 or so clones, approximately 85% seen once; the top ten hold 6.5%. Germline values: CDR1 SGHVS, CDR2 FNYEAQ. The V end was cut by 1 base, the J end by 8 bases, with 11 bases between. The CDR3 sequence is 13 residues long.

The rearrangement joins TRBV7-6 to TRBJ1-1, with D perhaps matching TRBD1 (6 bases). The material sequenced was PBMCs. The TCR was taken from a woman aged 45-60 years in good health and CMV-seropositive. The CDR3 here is CASSLGNTGEAFF. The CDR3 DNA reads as TGTGCCAGCAGCTTAGGGAACACAGGGGAAGCTTTCTTT.